The rows below give T cell receptor beta chains drawn from one sample of a study of T cells after yellow fever vaccination. One entry per CDR3 protein results from TCRdb running MiXCR on the 5' RACE reads. Of about 330,000 distinct CDR3 sequences in the sample, roughly 8.4% were seen once. The specimen comprised PBMCs, sampled approximately 40 days after the first yellow fever vaccination. Every receptor here comes from a man between 18 and 35 years old who received the YFV17D yellow fever vaccine. Each CDR3 is given without its conserved first and last residue.

v_call: TRBV4-3
cdr3_length: 13
cdr3_aa: ASSQDTSASSPLH

v_call: TRBV24-1
cdr3_length: 10
cdr3_aa: ATSDSGNTIY

v_call: TRBV4-2
cdr3_length: 13
cdr3_aa: ASSQEPGSTDTQY

v_call: TRBV5-1
cdr3_length: 10
cdr3_aa: ASNTNTGELF

v_call: TRBV20-1
cdr3_length: 12
cdr3_aa: SAPPRTANTEAF

v_call: TRBV13
cdr3_length: 11
cdr3_aa: ASSLYSSDTQY

v_call: TRBV24-1
cdr3_length: 13
cdr3_aa: ATSPTGADGETQY

v_call: TRBV7-2
cdr3_length: 14
cdr3_aa: ASSASGGAAYNEQF

v_call: TRBV7-2
cdr3_length: 13
cdr3_aa: ASRILQGTGNTIY

v_call: TRBV6-2/TRBV6-3
cdr3_length: 12
cdr3_aa: ASRNRDFSYEQY

v_call: TRBV20-1
cdr3_length: 13
cdr3_aa: SAQGGDRGNQPQH

v_call: TRBV25-1
cdr3_length: 11
cdr3_aa: ASTLGVGETQY

v_call: TRBV10-2
cdr3_length: 11
cdr3_aa: ASRESGGETQY

v_call: TRBV21-1
cdr3_length: 10
cdr3_aa: ATSARQETQY

v_call: TRBV18
cdr3_length: 12
cdr3_aa: ASSTVGGPETQY

v_call: TRBV12-3/TRBV12-4
cdr3_length: 14
cdr3_aa: ASSLSSGGPSGTQY

v_call: TRBV5-1
cdr3_length: 11
cdr3_aa: ASSLLPNEKLF

v_call: TRBV5-3
cdr3_length: 14
cdr3_aa: AMGPGIAASTDTQY

v_call: TRBV12-3/TRBV12-4
cdr3_length: 11
cdr3_aa: ASQLGGGDTQY

v_call: TRBV15
cdr3_length: 11
cdr3_aa: ATSRVEQYEQY

v_call: TRBV5-1
cdr3_length: 13
cdr3_aa: ASKADRGRNVKLF

v_call: TRBV29-1
cdr3_length: 12
cdr3_aa: SAMERGGHTEAF

v_call: TRBV6-5
cdr3_length: 11
cdr3_aa: ASSYPGSYEQY

v_call: TRBV4-2
cdr3_length: 11
cdr3_aa: ASSQDLGDTQY

v_call: TRBV12-3/TRBV12-4
cdr3_length: 12
cdr3_aa: ASSRERRNTEAF

v_call: TRBV5-1
cdr3_length: 11
cdr3_aa: ASSSPGPDTQY

v_call: TRBV7-9
cdr3_length: 14
cdr3_aa: ASSLEMGEINQPQH

v_call: TRBV7-2
cdr3_length: 13
cdr3_aa: ASSPTREAKNIQY

v_call: TRBV13
cdr3_length: 11
cdr3_aa: ASSYRSPGELF

v_call: TRBV5-1
cdr3_length: 11
cdr3_aa: ASSSTVNYGYT

v_call: TRBV7-2
cdr3_length: 13
cdr3_aa: ASSFFVLDSGTQY

v_call: TRBV5-1
cdr3_length: 10
cdr3_aa: ASSPRPGTQY

v_call: TRBV7-2
cdr3_length: 15
cdr3_aa: ASSPTTSQGGPYGYT

v_call: TRBV6-1
cdr3_length: 14
cdr3_aa: ASSDLGGGPPNEQF

v_call: TRBV5-5
cdr3_length: 10
cdr3_aa: ASSQVGDTQY

v_call: TRBV5-1
cdr3_length: 13
cdr3_aa: ASSLGTGMSYEQY

v_call: TRBV20-1
cdr3_length: 13
cdr3_aa: SAGRTGLDNSPLH

v_call: TRBV5-1
cdr3_length: 14
cdr3_aa: ASSSPGRGAKDTQY

v_call: TRBV12-3/TRBV12-4
cdr3_length: 11
cdr3_aa: ASNTGTSNEQF

v_call: TRBV5-3
cdr3_length: 14
cdr3_aa: ARSSRSPGKDTEAF

v_call: TRBV18
cdr3_length: 11
cdr3_aa: ASSPYPGGGYT

v_call: TRBV4-1
cdr3_length: 11
cdr3_aa: ASSQAGAVEAF

v_call: TRBV24-1
cdr3_length: 14
cdr3_aa: ATSDSPGPVNQPQH

v_call: TRBV29-1
cdr3_length: 10
cdr3_aa: SVEGTPYGYT

v_call: TRBV12-3/TRBV12-4
cdr3_length: 11
cdr3_aa: ASSLEGPYGYT

v_call: TRBV11-2
cdr3_length: 12
cdr3_aa: ASSLDRDRNEQY

v_call: TRBV11-1
cdr3_length: 16
cdr3_aa: ASSLLTSRGVFYNEQF

v_call: TRBV5-4
cdr3_length: 15
cdr3_aa: ASQNGLAGARGETQY

v_call: TRBV20-1
cdr3_length: 12
cdr3_aa: SANNRDPHQPQH

v_call: TRBV11-1
cdr3_length: 16
cdr3_aa: ASSTAGKRGGDTGELF

v_call: TRBV6-2/TRBV6-3
cdr3_length: 12
cdr3_aa: ASIKYRGADEQF

v_call: TRBV18
cdr3_length: 14
cdr3_aa: ASSPFEGSRTYEQY

v_call: TRBV4-1
cdr3_length: 14
cdr3_aa: ASSQALETDHEKLF

v_call: TRBV7-9
cdr3_length: 14
cdr3_aa: ASNPQGGDESYEQY

v_call: TRBV28
cdr3_length: 10
cdr3_aa: ASSLLQASAF

v_call: TRBV7-3
cdr3_length: 12
cdr3_aa: ASSPGGSDYGYT

v_call: TRBV6-2/TRBV6-3
cdr3_length: 12
cdr3_aa: ASSQQGAASPLH

v_call: TRBV6-5
cdr3_length: 12
cdr3_aa: ASSFSGGSGELF

v_call: TRBV5-5
cdr3_length: 14
cdr3_aa: ASSLGRGVDTGELF

v_call: TRBV5-1
cdr3_length: 12
cdr3_aa: ASSLGRAADTQY